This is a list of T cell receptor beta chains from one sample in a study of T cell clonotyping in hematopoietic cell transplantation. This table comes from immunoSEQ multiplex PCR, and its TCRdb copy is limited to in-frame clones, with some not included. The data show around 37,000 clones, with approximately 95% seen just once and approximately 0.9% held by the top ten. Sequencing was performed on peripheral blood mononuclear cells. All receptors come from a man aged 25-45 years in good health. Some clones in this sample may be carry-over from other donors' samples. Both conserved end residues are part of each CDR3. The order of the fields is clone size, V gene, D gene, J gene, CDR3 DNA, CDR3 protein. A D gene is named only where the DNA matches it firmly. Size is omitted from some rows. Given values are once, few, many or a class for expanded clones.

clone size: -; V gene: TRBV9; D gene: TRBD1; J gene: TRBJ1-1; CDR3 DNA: TGTGCCAGCAGCCCGCAGACAGGGGGAAACACTGAAGCTTTCTTT; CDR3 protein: CASSPQTGGNTEAFF
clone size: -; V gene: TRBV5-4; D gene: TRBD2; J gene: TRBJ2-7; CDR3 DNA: TGTGCCAGCCACCTTAGCGGGAGAGTTGTCGAGCAGTACTTC; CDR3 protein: CASHLSGRVVEQYF
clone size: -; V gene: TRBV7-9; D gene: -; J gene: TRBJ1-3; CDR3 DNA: TGTGCCAGCAGCTTGACAGCCTCCACCATATATTTT; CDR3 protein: CASSLTASTIYF
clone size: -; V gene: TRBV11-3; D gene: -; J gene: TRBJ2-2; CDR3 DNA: TGTGCCAGCAGCTTCCACAAATCGAACACCGGGGAGCTGTTTTTT; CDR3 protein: CASSFHKSNTGELFF
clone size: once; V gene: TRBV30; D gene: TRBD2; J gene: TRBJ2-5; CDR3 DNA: TGTGCCTGGAGCACTAGCGGGAGGGGAGAGACCCAGTACTTC; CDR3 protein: CAWSTSGRGETQYF
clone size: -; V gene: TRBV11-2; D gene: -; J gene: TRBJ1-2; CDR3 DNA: TGTGCCAGCAGCTTAAGAGGGCCATCGGGCTACACCTTC; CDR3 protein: CASSLRGPSGYTF
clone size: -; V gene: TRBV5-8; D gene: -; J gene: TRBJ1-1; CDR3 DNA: TGTGCCAGCAGCTTGGAAGGGGAGAACACTGAAGCTTTCTTT; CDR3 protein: CASSLEGENTEAFF
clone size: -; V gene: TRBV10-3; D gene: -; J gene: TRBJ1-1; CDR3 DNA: TGTGCCATCTTCAGCGGGGGTGTCGCCGGGGGGGACACTGAAGCTTTCTTT; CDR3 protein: CAIFSGGVAGGDTEAFF
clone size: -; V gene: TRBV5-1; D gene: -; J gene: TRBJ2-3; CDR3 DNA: TGCGCCAGCAGCAGTGGACGGGCCGATACGCAGTATTTT; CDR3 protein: CASSSGRADTQYF
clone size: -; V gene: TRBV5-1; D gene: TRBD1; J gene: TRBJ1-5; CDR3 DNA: TGCGCCAGCAGCTTGGCAGGACAGGACAATCAGCCCCAGCATTTT; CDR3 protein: CASSLAGQDNQPQHF
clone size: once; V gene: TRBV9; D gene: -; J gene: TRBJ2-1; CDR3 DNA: TGTGCCAGCAGCGTAGACTGGACTTCAGAGTGGAATGAGCAGTTCTTC; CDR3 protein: CASSVDWTSEWNEQFF
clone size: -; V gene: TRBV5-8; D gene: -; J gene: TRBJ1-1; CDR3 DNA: TGTGCCAGCAGCTTCCGGACAGACATGAACACTGAAGCTTTCTTT; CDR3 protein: CASSFRTDMNTEAFF
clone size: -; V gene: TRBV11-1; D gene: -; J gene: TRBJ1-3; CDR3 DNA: TGTGCCAGCAGCAGAGACAGAGTCTCTGGAAACACCATATATTTT; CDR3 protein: CASSRDRVSGNTIYF
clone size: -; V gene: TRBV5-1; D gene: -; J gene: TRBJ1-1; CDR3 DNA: TGCGCCAGCATGAGGGAGAACACTGAAGCTTTCTTT; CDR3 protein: CASMRENTEAFF
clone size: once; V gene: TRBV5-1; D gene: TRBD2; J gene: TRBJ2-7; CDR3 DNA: TGCGCCAGCAGCGATCCTAGCGGGAGTCGCGAGCAGTACTTC; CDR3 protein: CASSDPSGSREQYF
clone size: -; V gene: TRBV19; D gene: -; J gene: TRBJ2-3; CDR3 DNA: TGTGCCAGTAGTATAGGGGTGGGGAGAGGCACAGATACGCAGTATTTT; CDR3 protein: CASSIGVGRGTDTQYF
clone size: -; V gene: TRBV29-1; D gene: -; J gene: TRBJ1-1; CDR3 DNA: TGCAGCGTTGACGGGGGGCTGTACACTGAAGCTTTCTTT; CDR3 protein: CSVDGGLYTEAFF
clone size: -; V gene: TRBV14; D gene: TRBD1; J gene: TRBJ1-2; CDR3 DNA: TGTGCCAGCAGCTACTCCGGGACAGGGGTCTATGGCTACACCTTC; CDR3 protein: CASSYSGTGVYGYTF
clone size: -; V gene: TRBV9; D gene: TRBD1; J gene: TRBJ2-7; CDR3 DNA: TGTGCCAGCAGCCGCACAGGGGTAGGCGAGCAGTACTTC; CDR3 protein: CASSRTGVGEQYF
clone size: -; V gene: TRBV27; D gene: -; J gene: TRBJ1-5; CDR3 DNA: TGTGCCAGCAGTCAGAACCCAGGTGGCAATCAGCCCCAGCATTTT; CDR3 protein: CASSQNPGGNQPQHF
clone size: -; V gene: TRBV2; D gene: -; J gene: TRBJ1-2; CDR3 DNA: TGTGCCAGCAGTGAAGCCAGTCGTGCCTATGGCTACACCTTC; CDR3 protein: CASSEASRAYGYTF
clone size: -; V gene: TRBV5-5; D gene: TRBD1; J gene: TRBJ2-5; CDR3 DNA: TGTGCCAGCAGCCCAAGACAGGGGATCTACCAAGAGACCCAGTACTTC; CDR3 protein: CASSPRQGIYQETQYF
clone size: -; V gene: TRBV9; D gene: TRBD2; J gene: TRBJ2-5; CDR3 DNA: TGTGCCAGCAGCGTAGGGGGGACTAGCGGCCAAGGGGCCCAGTACTTC; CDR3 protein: CASSVGGTSGQGAQYF
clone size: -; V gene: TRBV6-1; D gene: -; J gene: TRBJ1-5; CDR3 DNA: TGTGCCAGCAGTACAGCCCAGCCCCAGCATTTT; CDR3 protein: CASSTAQPQHF
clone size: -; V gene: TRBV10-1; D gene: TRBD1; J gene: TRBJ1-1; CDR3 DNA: TGCGCCAGCAGCCCAGTCCCGGGACAGGGCGACACTGAAGCTTTCTTT; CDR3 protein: CASSPVPGQGDTEAFF
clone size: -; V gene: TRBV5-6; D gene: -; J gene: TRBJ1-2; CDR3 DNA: TGTGCCAGCAGCTTGGATTGGATAGGGCAGGACTATGGCTACACCTTC; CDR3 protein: CASSLDWIGQDYGYTF
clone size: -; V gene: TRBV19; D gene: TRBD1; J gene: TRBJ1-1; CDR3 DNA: TGTGCCAGTAGTGCCGAGGGACAGATTTTCACTGAAGCTTTCTTT; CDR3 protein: CASSAEGQIFTEAFF
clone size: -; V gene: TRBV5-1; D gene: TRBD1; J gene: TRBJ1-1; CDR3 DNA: TGCGCCAGCAGCTTGGGGACAGGGCAAATGAACACTGAAGCTTTCTTT; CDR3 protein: CASSLGTGQMNTEAFF
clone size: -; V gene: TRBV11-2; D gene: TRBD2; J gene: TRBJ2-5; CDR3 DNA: TGTGCCAGCAGCTTAGATCCCAGCGGGATCCTCCAAGAGACCCAGTACTTC; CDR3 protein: CASSLDPSGILQETQYF
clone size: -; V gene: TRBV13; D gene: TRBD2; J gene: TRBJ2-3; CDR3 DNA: TGTGCCAGCAGCTTATCCAGCGGGGGTTTAGATACGCAGTATTTT; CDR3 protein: CASSLSSGGLDTQYF
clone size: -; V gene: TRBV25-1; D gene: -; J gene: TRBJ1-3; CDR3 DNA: TGTGCCAGCAGTTACGCTGGGGGAAACACCATATATTTT; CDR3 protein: CASSYAGGNTIYF
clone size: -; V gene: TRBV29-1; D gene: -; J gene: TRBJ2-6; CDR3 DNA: TGCAGCGTTGAAGATATGGGCTCTGGGGCCAACGTCCTGACTTTC; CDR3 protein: CSVEDMGSGANVLTF
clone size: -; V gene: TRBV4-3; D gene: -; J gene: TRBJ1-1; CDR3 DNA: TGCGCCAGCAGCCAAGAAATTTGGGTGAACACTGAAGCTTTCTTT; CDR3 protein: CASSQEIWVNTEAFF
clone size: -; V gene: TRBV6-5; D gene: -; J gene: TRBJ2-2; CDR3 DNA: TGTGCCAGCAGTTATACCTCAGGGACCGGGGAGCTGTTTTTT; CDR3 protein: CASSYTSGTGELFF
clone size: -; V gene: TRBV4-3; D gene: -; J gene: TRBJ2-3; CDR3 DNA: TGCGCCAGCAGCCAAGCGGGATCCACAGATACGCAGTATTTT; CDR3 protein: CASSQAGSTDTQYF
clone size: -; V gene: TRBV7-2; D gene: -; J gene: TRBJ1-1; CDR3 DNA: TGTGCCAGCAGCTTTCAAGGCACTGAAGCTTTCTTT; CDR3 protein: CASSFQGTEAFF
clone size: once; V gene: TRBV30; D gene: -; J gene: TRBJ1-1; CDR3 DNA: TGTGCCTGGAATTGGGGTATTAGTACTGAAGCTTTCTTT; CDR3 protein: CAWNWGISTEAFF
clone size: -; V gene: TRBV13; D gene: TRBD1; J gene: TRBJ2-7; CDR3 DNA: TGTGCCAGCAGCCGCCAAATGGGGACAGGGGCCTACGAGCAGTACTTC; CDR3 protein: CASSRQMGTGAYEQYF
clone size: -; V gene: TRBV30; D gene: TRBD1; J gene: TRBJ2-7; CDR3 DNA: TGTGCCTGGAGACCCGGACAGGGGGGTGGGGAGCAGTACTTC; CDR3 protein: CAWRPGQGGGEQYF
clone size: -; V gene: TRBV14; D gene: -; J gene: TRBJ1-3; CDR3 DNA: TGTGCCAGCAGCCAAGAGGGGGGGTGGAACACCATATATTTT; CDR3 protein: CASSQEGGWNTIYF
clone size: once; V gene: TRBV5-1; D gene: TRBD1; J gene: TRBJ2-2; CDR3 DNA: TGCGCCAGCAGCTTGGATCCGACAGGGGGCACCGGGGAGCTGTTTTTT; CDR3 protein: CASSLDPTGGTGELFF
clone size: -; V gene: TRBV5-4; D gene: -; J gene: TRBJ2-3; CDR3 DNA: TGTGCCAGCAGCTCGATACCGGTCCGCACAGATACGCAGTATTTT; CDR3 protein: CASSSIPVRTDTQYF
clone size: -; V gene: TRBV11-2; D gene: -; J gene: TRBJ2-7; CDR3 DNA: TGTGCCATACGCAACCCTAGGACCTTCCACCCCTACGAGCAGTACTTC; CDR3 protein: CAIRNPRTFHPYEQYF
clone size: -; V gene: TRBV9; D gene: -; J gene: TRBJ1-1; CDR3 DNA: TGTGCCAGCAGCGCGTTCCCTACCGGCACTGAAGCTTTCTTT; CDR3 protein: CASSAFPTGTEAFF
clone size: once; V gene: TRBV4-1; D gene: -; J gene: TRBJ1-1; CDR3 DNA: TGCGCCAGCAGCCAAGTCGGTCAGGGCGGCACTGAAGCTTTCTTT; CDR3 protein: CASSQVGQGGTEAFF
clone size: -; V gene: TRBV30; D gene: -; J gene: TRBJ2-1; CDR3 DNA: TGTGCCTGGACAGAAGGTAGTCGTTATCCAGGAGAGCAGTTCTTC; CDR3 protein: CAWTEGSRYPGEQFF
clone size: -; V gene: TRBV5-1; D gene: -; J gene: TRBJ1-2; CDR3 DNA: TGCGCCAGCAGCTTGGACAGGGACTATGGCTACACCTTC; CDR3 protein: CASSLDRDYGYTF